This T cell receptor (beta chain) comes out of a study of T-cell reconstitution after alpha-beta-depleted transplantation in children. Unique molecular identifiers were used in preparing the TCRbeta library. TCRdb reprocessed the PCR reads via MiXCR and lists one record per CDR3 protein. The sample carries under 75,000 distinct CDR3 sequences, approximately 10% recorded once. This CDR3 contains 15 residues. Trimming cost V 5 bases and J 5 bases; bases outside gene matches: 3. Germline loops: CDR1 SGHTA, CDR2 FQGNSA. In this sample, this clonotype turned up many times. This sequence was found in a boy aged 5-17 years with acute myeloid leukemia, due to receive a stem cell transplant. The sample was PBMCs, taken before TCRalphabeta/CD19-depleted stem cell transplant. The chain uses TRBV7-2 and TRBJ2-2, with 12 bases matching TRBD2. The CDR3 is CASSELAGGTGELFF. In nucleotides, the CDR3 is TGTGCCAGCAGCGAACTAGCGGGAGGAACCGGGGAGCTGTTTTTT.